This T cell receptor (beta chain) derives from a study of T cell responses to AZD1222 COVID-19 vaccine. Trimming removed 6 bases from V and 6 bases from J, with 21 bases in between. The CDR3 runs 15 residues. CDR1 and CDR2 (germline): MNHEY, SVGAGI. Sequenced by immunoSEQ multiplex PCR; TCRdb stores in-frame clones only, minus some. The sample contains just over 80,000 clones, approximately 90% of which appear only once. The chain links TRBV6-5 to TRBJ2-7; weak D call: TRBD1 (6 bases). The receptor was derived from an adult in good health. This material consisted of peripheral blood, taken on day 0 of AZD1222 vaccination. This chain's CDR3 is CASSKPVHRDGEQYF. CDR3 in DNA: TGTGCCAGCAGCAAGCCAGTTCACAGGGACGGCGAGCAGTACTTC.